Each of the 28 T cell receptor beta chains below was sequenced from the same sample in a study of PD-1 blockade in classical Hodgkin lymphoma. Assay used: immunoSEQ multiplex PCR; TCRdb lists only in-frame clones, some missing. Among around 25,000 clones listed, around 84% were seen once. The time point is: cycle 4 day 1 (C4D1), after five to seven weeks of nivolumab. All the patients suffered relapse after autologous stem cell transplantation, and brentuximab vedotin exposure differed. The sequencing here drew on peripheral blood mononuclear cells (PBMCs), taken before the fourth cycle of nivolumab. Every receptor here comes from a human donor with classical Hodgkin lymphoma.

The chain links TRBV15 to TRBJ2-4; D unresolved. Looked up from germline, CDR1 is LNHNV and CDR2 is YYDKDF (reference sequence). Trimming cost V 5 bases and J 1 base, with 12 bases left between them. The CDR3 has 15 residues. The CDR3 nucleotides are TGTGCCACCAGCGTCGGTGCTGGGGCCAAAAACATTCAGTACTTC. Its translation is CATSVGAGAKNIQYF.

The chain has TRBV6-1 and TRBJ1-1, with 7 positions matching TRBD1. This CDR3 spans 14 amino acids. V shed 11 bases and J 5 bases; nucleotides not matched to a gene: 14. CDR1 MNHNS and CDR2 SASEGT come from the germline V gene. CDR3 in amino acids: CAGAQEGGRTEAFF. For the CDR3, the DNA is TGTGCCGGGGCGCAAGAAGGGGGCAGAACTGAAGCTTTCTTT.

The V and J genes are TRBV27 and TRBJ2-7, with D perhaps TRBD2 (6 bases). Trimming removed 8 bases at V and 4 bases at J, with 18 bases between. Germline assignment: CDR1 MNHEY and CDR2 SMNVEV (reference sequence). The CDR3 sequence is 14 residues long. CDR3 in DNA: TGTGCCAGCCGCCGTACCGGGACTTTATACGAGCAGTACTTC. Translated: CASRRTGTLYEQYF.

V gene TRBV5-4 combines with J gene TRBJ2-7, with a tentative D call TRBD1 (5 bases). CDR1 and CDR2 (germline): SGHNT, YYREEE (reference sequence). V was shortened by 1 base and J by 2 bases, with 13 bases between the two germline ends. CDR3 length: 15 residues. This CDR3 is CASSLFSGNTYEQYF. In nucleotides, the CDR3 is TGTGCCAGCAGCTTGTTTTCAGGGAATACCTACGAGCAGTACTTC. Full variable domain (missing parts from reference TRBV5-4 and TRBJ2-7): ETGVTQSPTHLIKTRGQQVTLRCSSQSGHNTVSWYQQALGQGPQFIFQYYREEENGRGNFPPRFSGLQFPNYSSELNVNALELDDSALYLCASSLFSGNTYEQYFGPGTRLTVT.

Points on this clone: A junction end diverges from the germline sequence, so it may reflect a read error. The rearrangement links TRBV2 to TRBJ2-7; 11 nucleotides align to TRBD2. The germline V gene encodes CDR1 SNHLY and CDR2 FYNNEI. CDR3 size: 18 residues. This chain's CDR3 is CASSNTGLAALRGYGQYF. The CDR3 nucleotides read TGTGCCAGCAGTAACACGGGACTAGCGGCCTTGAGGGGCTACGGGCAGTACTTC.

This clone turned up a few times. The chain carries TRBV2 and TRBJ1-6; D possibly corresponds to TRBD1 (5 bases). V was clipped by 6 bases and J by 9 bases, with 15 bases between them. This CDR3 contains 14 residues. Germline-derived CDR1 and CDR2 are SNHLY and FYNNEI. DNA for the CDR3: TGTGCCAGCAGCTCAGGGAGGAAAAGTTCACCCCTCCACTTT. This translates into CASSSGRKSSPLHF.

For this clone: Other DNA sequences in the same sample also yield this CDR3. The chain carries TRBV5-4 and TRBJ1-4; 9 nucleotides line up with TRBD1. The CDR3 is 15 residues long. Germline CDR1 and CDR2: SGHNT and YYREEE (reference sequence). V gave up 4 bases and J gave up 6 bases; unmatched junction bases: 7. Here the CDR3 DNA reads TGTGCCAGCAGCCAAAACAGGGGGCTGGATGAAAAACTGTTTTTT. Protein: CASSQNRGLDEKLFF.

The V gene is TRBV11-3, the J gene TRBJ1-1, with a tentative D call TRBD1 (6 bases). CDR1 is SGHNT and CDR2 is YENEEA in the germline V gene. The CDR3 consists of 14 residues. V shed 1 base and J shed 3 bases, with 9 bases lying between them. The CDR3 reads CASSLGGQYTEAFF. Written as DNA, the CDR3 is TGTGCCAGCAGCTTAGGGGGGCAGTACACTGAAGCTTTCTTT.

The chain couples TRBV5-1 to TRBJ2-3; D gene uncertain. CDR1 and CDR2 (germline): SGHRS, YFSETQ. The V gene lost 0 bases and the J gene lost 2 bases, with 10 bases spanning the gap. The CDR3 is 15 residues long. The CDR3 loop reads CASSLEAMPTDTQYF. DNA of the CDR3: TGCGCCAGCAGCTTGGAGGCCATGCCCACAGATACGCAGTATTTT.

The table lists this clone with a count of one. This chain uses TRBV2 with TRBJ1-1; weak D call: TRBD1 (5 bases). Germline V gene lookup returns CDR1 SNHLY and CDR2 FYNNEI. This CDR3 spans 15 amino acids. V lost 7 bases and J lost 8, with 23 bases in between. CDR3: CASNEEEVGGGEAFF. CDR3 DNA sequence: TGTGCCAGCAACGAAGAGGAGGTTGGGGGAGGAGAAGCTTTCTTT.

This clone was seen a single time. The genes are TRBV2 and TRBJ2-7; D may be TRBD2 (5 bases). The CDR3 runs 17 residues. Trimming cost V 2 bases and J 3 bases, with 20 bases left between them. Germline V gene sequence: CDR1 SNHLY, CDR2 FYNNEI. The CDR3 DNA is TGTGCCAGCAGTGAATTTAGGGCGGACTCCTACCTCTACGAGCAGTACTTC. As protein: CASSEFRADSYLYEQYF.

The V call is TRBV5-1, the J call TRBJ1-4, with unresolved D. Per the germline V gene, CDR1 is SGHRS and CDR2 is YFSETQ. The CDR3 totals 15 residues. Between the trimmed V and J ends, which lost 4 bases and 1 base, there was a span of 11 bases. The CDR3 reads CASSPVGLTNEKLFF. CDR3 sequence (DNA): TGCGCCAGCAGCCCCGTCGGGTTAACTAATGAAAAACTGTTTTTT.

The chain links TRBV7-9 to TRBJ2-7, with D perhaps TRBD1 or TRBD2 (7 bases each). The V end lost 4 bases, the J end lost 7 bases, and 20 bases lay between the germline ends. CDR1 and CDR2 (germline): SEHNR, FQNEAQ (reference sequence). The CDR3 spans 15 residues. CDR3 loop: CASSSYRGGVGEQYF. DNA for the CDR3: TGTGCCAGCAGCTCATACAGGGGAGGGGTCGGGGAGCAGTACTTC.

This clone appeared a few times. The V gene is TRBV27, the J gene TRBJ1-6; the D gene is possibly TRBD1 (6 bases). The V gene lost 7 bases and the J gene lost 2 bases, with 15 bases spanning the gap. The CDR3 runs 16 residues. Germline V gene lookup returns CDR1 MNHEY and CDR2 SMNVEV (reference sequence). Here the CDR3 reads CASKFLGQTYNSPLHF. The CDR3 region has the DNA TGTGCCAGCAAATTCCTAGGACAGACCTATAATTCACCCCTCCACTTT.

This clone was counted a few times. The gene calls are TRBV2 and TRBJ1-5; D is unclear. V gave up 5 bases and J gave up 0 bases, with 5 bases separating them. Germline loops: CDR1 SNHLY, CDR2 FYNNEI. The CDR3 sequence is 13 residues long. Written as DNA, the CDR3 is TGTGCCAGCAGTACGGATAGCAATCAGCCCCAGCATTTT. It encodes CASSTDSNQPQHF.

The rearrangement links TRBV18 to TRBJ1-1; D possibly corresponds to TRBD1 (6 bases). CDR3 size: 13 residues. Germline V gene sequence: CDR1 KGHSH, CDR2 LQKENI. V lost 5 bases, J lost 0 bases, and 7 bases lay in between. This chain's CDR3 is CASSGGLNTEAFF. The CDR3 nucleotides read TGTGCCAGCTCAGGGGGGCTGAACACTGAAGCTTTCTTT.

V is TRBV19 and J is TRBJ1-2; a possible D gene is TRBD1 (6 bases). The V end was cut by 4 bases, the J end by 7 bases, with 19 bases between. The germline V gene has CDR1 LNHDA and CDR2 SQIVND (reference sequence). This CDR3 contains 15 residues. DNA for the CDR3: TGTGCCAGTAGTACCGAAAAGACAGGTTTGGGTGGCTACACCTTC. It specifies CASSTEKTGLGGYTF.

The chain combines TRBV6-6 with TRBJ1-5; D unresolved. Trimming left V 6 bases short and J 7 bases short, with 13 bases between. In germline, CDR1 is MNHNY, CDR2 SVGAGI (reference sequence). This CDR3 spans 13 amino acids. As DNA, the CDR3 is TGTGCCAGCAGGAATAAGGGCGGCCAGCCCCAGCATTTT. Protein sequence: CASRNKGGQPQHF.

This chain joins TRBV15 and TRBJ1-1; D not resolved. With 3 bases removed from V and 2 bases from J, the gap between germline ends came to 4 bases. Looked up from germline, CDR1 is LNHNV and CDR2 is YYDKDF (reference sequence). The CDR3 is made up of 12 amino acids. In nucleotides, the CDR3 is TGTGCCACCAGCAGGGGCAACACTGAAGCTTTCTTT. Translating it yields CATSRGNTEAFF. Supplemented by reference TRBV15 and TRBJ1-1, the full variable domain reads DAMVIQNPRYQVTQFGKPVTLSCSQTLNHNVMYWYQQKSSQAPKLLFHYYDKDFNNEADTPDNFQSRRPNTSFCFLDIRSPGLGDTAMYLCATSRGNTEAFFGQGTRLTVV.

This clone has just one count. The gene calls are TRBV7-3 and TRBJ2-1; TRBD2 matches at 7 bases. Germline V CDR1 and CDR2: SGHTA, FQGTGA. V was pared by 5 bases and J by 5 bases, with 12 bases of the junction left unmatched. The CDR3 sequence is 16 residues long. The CDR3 is CASSPHGQRGNNEQFF. The CDR3 region has the DNA TGTGCCAGCAGCCCACACGGGCAGCGGGGAAACAATGAGCAGTTCTTC.

The rearrangement links TRBV6-4 to TRBJ2-1; D possibly corresponds to TRBD2 (5 bases). Deletions cut 2 bases from V and 5 bases from J, with 7 bases between. The CDR3 contains 13 residues. Germline V gene sequence: CDR1 MRHNA, CDR2 SNTAGT. CDR3 region: CASSDEGHNEQFF. The CDR3, as DNA: TGTGCCAGCAGTGACGAGGGTCACAATGAGCAGTTCTTC.

The V and J genes are TRBV2 and TRBJ2-1; TRBD2 agrees at 14 bases. The CDR3 is 18 amino acids. J was trimmed by 0 bases and V by 6 bases; bases with no gene match: 7. Germline V lookup: CDR1 SNHLY, CDR2 FYNNEI. The CDR3 region is CASSVTSGGGLSYNEQFF. Here the CDR3 DNA reads TGTGCCAGCAGCGTGACTAGCGGGGGGGGTCTCTCCTACAATGAGCAGTTCTTC.

This rearrangement joins TRBV30 to TRBJ2-3; the D gene is possibly TRBD1 (6 bases). Trimming pared 3 bases from V and 9 bases from J, leaving 16 bases between. The CDR3 covers 13 residues. Per germline, CDR1 GTSNPN and CDR2 SVGIG (reference sequence). The CDR3 reads CAWRATGSATQYF. The DNA of the CDR3 is TGTGCCTGGAGGGCCACAGGGTCCGCGACGCAGTATTTT.

By its share, this clone is medium-sized. V gene TRBV30 combines with J gene TRBJ1-2; D gene uncertain. Germline CDR1 and CDR2: GTSNPN and SVGIG (reference sequence). The CDR3 extends over 12 amino acids. Trimming cost V 1 base and J 5 bases, with 8 bases left between them. CDR3 nucleotide sequence: TGTGCCTGGAGTGAAAACGGGTATGGCTACACCTTC. Amino acid sequence: CAWSENGYGYTF.

The chain has TRBV7-2 and TRBJ2-1; 7 bases match TRBD2. V was clipped by 2 bases and J by 7 bases; unmatched bases: 8. Germline CDR1 SGHTA, CDR2 FQGNSA. CDR3 size: 15 residues. The CDR3: CASSLNFGSGNEQFF. The CDR3 nucleotides are TGTGCCAGCAGCTTAAATTTTGGTAGCGGGAATGAGCAGTTCTTC.

The rearrangement joins TRBV6-6 to TRBJ1-2; 7 bases fit TRBD1. The V gene end was trimmed by 5 bases and the J gene end by 2 bases; junction bases not matched to a gene: 8. This CDR3 region has 15 residues. Per the germline V gene, CDR1 is MNHNY and CDR2 is SVGAGI (reference sequence). The CDR3 loop is CASSQGQLSNYGYTF. The CDR3 nucleotides read TGTGCCAGCAGTCAGGGACAGCTGTCCAACTATGGCTACACCTTC.

CDR3 amino acids: CASTWAGGSTYEQYF. CDR3 sequence (DNA): TGTGCCAGCACCTGGGCGGGAGGGAGTACCTACGAGCAGTACTTC. The chain has TRBV27 and TRBJ2-7; TRBD2 agrees at 9 bases. The J segment lost 2 bases and the V segment lost 7 bases, leaving 9 bases of the junction unmatched. CDR3 length: 15 residues. Germline V gene data show CDR1 as MNHEY and CDR2 as SMNVEV (reference sequence).

This chain uses TRBV11-3 with TRBJ2-7; 13 bases map to TRBD2. Per germline, CDR1 SGHNT and CDR2 YENEEA. This CDR3 is built from 14 residues. V shed 4 bases, J shed 7 bases, and the junction held 4 bases outside the gene matches. The DNA for the CDR3 is TGTGCCAGCAGCTCCGGGACTAGCGGGGTTGAGCAGTACTTC. It is translated as CASSSGTSGVEQYF.